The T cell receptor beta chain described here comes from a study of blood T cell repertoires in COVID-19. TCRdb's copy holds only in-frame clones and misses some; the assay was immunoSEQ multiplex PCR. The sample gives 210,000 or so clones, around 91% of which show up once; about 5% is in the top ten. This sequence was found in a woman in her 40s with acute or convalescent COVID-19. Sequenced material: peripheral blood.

CDR3 nucleotides: TGCGCCAGCAGCCAAGATCGGGGGAACAATTCACCCCTCCACTTT. Protein: CASSQDRGNNSPLHF. The chain has TRBV4-1 and TRBJ1-6; D might be TRBD1 (5 bases). V was cut by 0 bases and J by 7 bases, with 10 bases left in between. The CDR3 loop spans 15 amino acids. CDR1 is MGHRA and CDR2 is YSYEKL in the germline V gene.